Presented here are 29 T cell receptor beta chains from one specimen sequenced in a study of blood T cell repertoires in COVID-19. Clones were read by immunoSEQ multiplex PCR, and TCRdb kept only the in-frame ones, dropping some. The sample has about 170,000 clones; approximately 84% are singletons. The material sequenced was PBMCs or T cells enriched from blood (not recorded which). The receptor source for this set is a woman in her forties or fifties who had recovered from COVID-19.

The chain joins TRBV29-1 to TRBJ1-1; 11 nucleotides align to TRBD1. Germline V gene sequence: CDR1 SQVTM, CDR2 ANQGSEA. Germline trimming cut 4 bases from V and 5 bases from J; bases unmatched to any gene: 9. CDR3 size: 15 residues. CDR3 loop: CSVAGTGGIGTEAFF. As DNA, the CDR3 is TGCAGCGTTGCCGGGACAGGGGGTATTGGGACTGAAGCTTTCTTT. The whole variable domain, remainder taken from reference TRBV29-1 and TRBJ1-1, is SAVISQKPSRDICQRGTSLTIQCQVDSQVTMMFWYRQQPGQSLTLIATANQGSEATYESGFVIDKFPISRPNLTFSTLTVSNMSPEDSSIYLCSVAGTGGIGTEAFFGQGTRLTVV.

This rearrangement joins TRBV2 to TRBJ1-2, with TRBD1 as a possible D gene (5 bases). Germline assignment: CDR1 SNHLY and CDR2 FYNNEI. The CDR3 covers 14 residues. The V end lost 4 bases, the J end lost 2 bases, and 11 bases lay between the germline ends. DNA for the CDR3: TGTGCCAGCAGTGTAAGCAGGGTGAACTATGGCTACACCTTC. Translation: CASSVSRVNYGYTF.

This clone has more than one count but fewer than ten. The J gene is TRBJ1-1, the V gene TRBV5-1; TRBD1 might be the D (6 bases). Trimming took 3 bases from V and 0 from J, leaving 9 bases between them. Germline CDR1 and CDR2: SGHRS and YFSETQ. The CDR3 extends over 14 amino acids. CDR3 in DNA: TGCGCCAGCAGCTCAGGGGATGTGAACACTGAAGCTTTCTTT. It translates to CASSSGDVNTEAFF.

The V gene is TRBV30, the J gene TRBJ2-3, with D possibly being TRBD2 (6 bases). CDR3 length: 16 residues. Germline values: CDR1 GTSNPN, CDR2 SVGIG (reference sequence). V was clipped by 3 bases and J by 4 bases, with 20 bases between them. CDR3 loop: CAWRPPDYGRSDTQYF. CDR3 sequence (DNA): TGTGCCTGGAGGCCCCCGGACTACGGTCGTTCAGATACGCAGTATTTT.

The V and J genes are TRBV5-1 and TRBJ1-2, with 8 bases lining up with TRBD1. This CDR3 spans 13 amino acids. Germline-derived CDR1 and CDR2 are SGHRS and YFSETQ. Trimming cost V 3 bases and J 3 bases; bases outside gene matches: 1. CDR3 sequence: CASSWGQDYGYTF. The CDR3 DNA sequence: TGCGCCAGCAGCTGGGGACAGGACTATGGCTACACCTTC.

The chain links TRBV30 to TRBJ2-3; 7 nucleotides match TRBD2. The trim removed 0 bases at V and 8 bases at J, leaving 11 bases unmatched. There are 15 residues in the CDR3. CDR1 and CDR2 (germline): GTSNPN, SVGIG (reference sequence). The CDR3 nucleotides read TGTGCCTGGAGTGTAAGTTCTAGCGGCCCTGTTACGCAGTATTTT. The encoded protein is CAWSVSSSGPVTQYF.

The rearrangement links TRBV4-1 to TRBJ2-1, with 7 bases identical to TRBD2. Germline V gives CDR1 MGHRA, CDR2 YSYEKL. V shed 2 bases and J 9 bases; nucleotides not matched to a gene: 10. This CDR3 contains 15 residues. The CDR3 loop reads CASSQPQKTSREQFF. CDR3 DNA sequence: TGCGCCAGCAGCCAACCCCAAAAGACTAGCCGTGAGCAGTTCTTC.

This clone was recorded only once. V usage is TRBV29-1 and J usage is TRBJ2-1; D uncertain. The germline V and J ends were trimmed by 5 bases and 0 bases, with 5 bases remaining between them. Per germline, CDR1 SQVTM and CDR2 ANQGSEA. The CDR3 totals 12 residues. CDR3 bases: TGCAGCGTTCACTTCTCCTACAATGAGCAGTTCTTC. The encoded protein is CSVHFSYNEQFF.

This clone showed up just a few times. The rearrangement uses TRBV4-2 and TRBJ2-7; D possibly corresponds to TRBD2 (5 bases). V lost 1 base and J lost 0, with 10 bases in between. The CDR3 runs 15 residues. Germline values: CDR1 LGHNA, CDR2 YNFKEQ. CDR3 DNA: TGTGCCAGCAGCCAAGGTGGTGGGAGCTCCTACGAGCAGTACTTC. Protein sequence: CASSQGGGSSYEQYF.

The V gene is TRBV15, the J gene TRBJ2-7, with 7 bases fitting TRBD2. There are 17 residues in the CDR3. In germline, CDR1 is LNHNV, CDR2 YYDKDF (reference sequence). Germline trimming cut 0 bases from V and 5 bases from J; bases unmatched to any gene: 13. The CDR3 coding sequence is TGTGCCACCAGCAGAGATTCCCCTCGACTAGCTAGCGACGAGCAGTACTTC. Protein: CATSRDSPRLASDEQYF.

V is TRBV6-6 and J is TRBJ2-1; D gene unclear. Germline V CDR1 and CDR2: MNHNY, SVGAGI (reference sequence). This CDR3 is built from 11 residues. Trimming pared 6 bases from V and 8 bases from J, leaving 8 bases between. The CDR3 spells CASSLRDEQFF. The CDR3 DNA sequence: TGTGCCAGCAGCCTTCGGGATGAGCAGTTCTTC.

The V and J genes are TRBV28 and TRBJ1-1; D is uncertain. The length of the CDR3 is 13 residues. CDR1 is MDHEN and CDR2 is SYDVKM in the germline V gene. V lost 6 bases and J 4 bases, leaving 12 bases between the germline ends. DNA for the CDR3: TGTGCCAGCAGGGGCCCTACGGCCACTGAAGCTTTCTTT. Its protein is CASRGPTATEAFF.

V and J are TRBV5-1 and TRBJ2-2; 8 nucleotides match TRBD2. CDR3 size: 16 residues. After removal of 1 base from V and 1 base from J, the junction contained 3 bases not matched to a gene. CDR1 and CDR2 from the germline V gene are SGHRS and YFSETQ. This chain's CDR3 is CASSLRLAGNTGELFF. The CDR3, as DNA: TGCGCCAGCAGCTTGCGCCTAGCGGGGAACACCGGGGAGCTGTTTTTT.

V usage is TRBV5-1 and J usage is TRBJ1-3; TRBD1 agrees at 8 bases. Unmatched junction bases numbered 3, after V lost 0 bases and J lost 1 base. This CDR3 spans 16 amino acids. The germline V gene has CDR1 SGHRS and CDR2 YFSETQ. CDR3 sequence (DNA): TGCGCCAGCAGCTTGGCCGGACAGGGATCTGGAAACACCATATATTTT. Translated: CASSLAGQGSGNTIYF.

The chain joins TRBV11-3 to TRBJ1-1, with no clear D. The V end lost 0 bases, the J end lost 2 bases, and 7 bases lay between the germline ends. The CDR3 loop spans 14 amino acids. CDR1 SGHNT and CDR2 YENEEA come from the germline V gene. The CDR3 DNA reads TGTGCCAGCAGCTTAGATTTGGGCAACACTGAAGCTTTCTTT. This codes for CASSLDLGNTEAFF. Full variable domain (outside the CDR3, taken from reference TRBV11-3 and TRBJ1-1): EAGVVQSPRYKIIEKKQPVAFWCNPISGHNTLYWYLQNLGQGPELLIRYENEEAVDDSQLPKDRFSAERLKGVDSTLKIQPAELGDSAVYLCASSLDLGNTEAFFGQGTRLTVV.

The rearrangement uses TRBV6-5 and TRBJ2-3; no definite D call. Trimming shortened V by 6 bases and J by 0 bases, and 10 bases separated the two germline ends. Germline V gene sequence: CDR1 MNHEY, CDR2 SVGAGI. The CDR3 runs 14 residues. The CDR3 DNA reads TGTGCCAGCAGCAAGAGGCAGAGCACAGATACGCAGTATTTT. Protein product: CASSKRQSTDTQYF.

This clone was recorded only once. The V and J genes are TRBV29-1 and TRBJ2-7; 10 bases align to TRBD1. Germline CDR1 reads SQVTM; CDR2 reads ANQGSEA. V shed 4 bases, J shed 4 bases, and the junction held 10 bases outside the gene matches. The CDR3 spans 15 residues. CDR3: CSVAGPRGQGYEQYF. CDR3 nucleotide sequence: TGCAGCGTTGCGGGTCCACGGGGACAGGGGTACGAGCAGTACTTC.

The J gene is TRBJ2-5, the V gene TRBV7-2, with TRBD2 matching over 10 bases. Unmatched junction bases numbered 7, after V lost 1 base and J lost 5 bases. The CDR3 contains 16 residues. CDR1 and CDR2 from the germline V gene are SGHTA and FQGNSA. The CDR3 sequence is CASSLGFLAGEETQYF. Here the CDR3 DNA reads TGTGCCAGCAGCTTAGGGTTCCTAGCGGGAGAGGAGACCCAGTACTTC. The variable domain in full, with the rest retrieved from reference TRBV7-2 and TRBJ2-5, is GAGVSQSPSNKVTEKGKDVELRCDPISGHTALYWYRQSLGQGLEFLIYFQGNSAPDKSGLPSDRFSAERTGGSVSTLTIQRTQQEDSAVYLCASSLGFLAGEETQYFGPGTRLLVL.

V gene TRBV6-4 combines with J gene TRBJ2-3; no clear D gene. The V end was cut by 6 bases, the J end by 4 bases, with 11 bases between. The CDR3 extends over 13 amino acids. CDR1 and CDR2 (germline): MRHNA, SNTAGT. CDR3 protein: CASSRLESDTQYF. The CDR3 DNA sequence: TGTGCCAGCAGCCGTCTAGAGTCAGATACGCAGTATTTT.

V usage is TRBV5-4 and J usage is TRBJ2-2; D may be TRBD1 (6 bases). CDR1 is SGHNT, CDR2 YYREEE, per germline (reference sequence). This CDR3 has 17 amino acids. Trimming took 0 bases from V and 3 from J, leaving 15 bases between them. The CDR3 nucleotides are TGTGCCAGCAGCTTGGGGGGGCGAGCGGAACACACCGGGGAGCTGTTTTTT. As protein: CASSLGGRAEHTGELFF.

To note about this clone: Distinct nucleotide sequences in the sample also encode this CDR3. This chain uses TRBV29-1 with TRBJ1-5, with 9 bases identical to TRBD1. Per the germline V gene, CDR1 is SQVTM and CDR2 is ANQGSEA. There are 12 residues in the CDR3. Unmatched junction bases numbered 1, after V lost 5 bases and J lost 5 bases. CDR3 sequence: CSVRTGDQPQHF. The CDR3 region has the DNA TGCAGCGTTCGGACAGGGGATCAGCCCCAGCATTTT.

The CDR3 reads CSARLDYEQYF. The CDR3 coding sequence is TGCAGTGCGAGACTAGATTACGAGCAGTACTTC. The J gene is TRBJ2-7, the V gene TRBV20-1, with D possibly being TRBD2 (6 bases). The V and J ends lost 6 bases and 4 bases respectively, with 10 bases between them. Germline V gene sequence: CDR1 DFQATT, CDR2 SNEGSKA (reference sequence). The CDR3 extends over 11 amino acids.

CDR3 protein: CASSLSRDRANEKLFF. The CDR3 DNA follows: TGTGCCAGCAGCTTATCCCGGGACAGGGCTAATGAAAAACTGTTTTTT. This chain joins TRBV7-8 and TRBJ1-4, with 9 bases that match TRBD1. This CDR3 is built from 16 residues. V lost 2 bases, J lost 3 bases, and 4 bases stayed unmatched. Germline assignment: CDR1 SGHVS and CDR2 FQNEAQ. Looking up the rest from reference TRBV7-8 and TRBJ1-4 gives the full variable domain: GAGVSQSPRYKVAKRGQDVALRCDPISGHVSLFWYQQALGQGPEFLTYFQNEAQLDKSGLPSDRFFAERPEGSVSTLKIQRTQQEDSAVYLCASSLSRDRANEKLFFGSGTQLSVL.

This clone was seen only once. The chain couples TRBV18 to TRBJ1-1, with 8 bases lining up with TRBD1. This CDR3 is built from 15 residues. Germline assignment: CDR1 KGHSH and CDR2 LQKENI. The ends lost 4 bases at V and 3 bases at J; junction bases unmatched: 7. The chain's CDR3 is CASSLGDRLYTEAFF. For the CDR3, the DNA is TGTGCCAGCTCACTAGGGGACAGGTTATACACTGAAGCTTTCTTT.

This sequence joins TRBV11-2 and TRBJ1-2; maybe TRBD1 (5 bases). The CDR3 sequence is 13 residues long. The germline CDR1 and CDR2 sequences are SGHAT and FQNNGV. V gave up 0 bases and J gave up 7 bases, with 9 bases separating them. CDR3 in DNA: TGTGCCAGCAGCTTAGACCAGGGTCGTGGCTACACCTTC. It codes for CASSLDQGRGYTF.

The CDR3 here is CASSDSRQATNEKLFF. In DNA, the CDR3 is TGTGCCAGCAGTGACTCACGACAGGCAACTAATGAAAAACTGTTTTTT. The chain links TRBV6-4 to TRBJ1-4; possibly TRBD1 for D (6 bases). This CDR3 has 16 residues. Germline CDR1 reads MRHNA; CDR2 reads SNTAGT. Trimming cost V 0 bases and J 0 bases, with 8 bases left between them.

This clone is a singleton in its sample. The genes are TRBV7-2 and TRBJ2-7, with TRBD1 identical over 10 bases. From germline, CDR1 is SGHTA and CDR2 FQGNSA. Germline trimming cut 5 bases from V and 0 bases from J; bases unmatched to any gene: 13. This CDR3 is 18 amino acids long. CDR3 coding DNA: TGTGCCAGCAGCCCAACCCGGGACAGGGGTAGAGCCTCCTACGAGCAGTACTTC. Protein product: CASSPTRDRGRASYEQYF.

The V gene is TRBV4-1, the J gene TRBJ2-1; 9 nucleotides line up with TRBD1. This CDR3 comprises 16 residues. Germline V gene lookup returns CDR1 MGHRA and CDR2 YSYEKL. The ends lost 1 base at V and 9 bases at J; junction bases unmatched: 10. The DNA for the CDR3 is TGCGCCAGCAGCCAAGTGGGGGACAGGGAGGGGCGTGAGCAGTTCTTC. It encodes CASSQVGDREGREQFF.

This clone appeared once. The chain joins TRBV5-1 to TRBJ2-3; tentatively, D is TRBD1 (5 bases). Germline V gives CDR1 SGHRS, CDR2 YFSETQ. This CDR3 comprises 16 residues. Trimming took off 6 bases at V and 0 bases at J, with 17 bases between the two ends. The CDR3 nucleotides read TGCGCCAGCACCACCTTGACAGTTCGAAGCACAGATACGCAGTATTTT. It translates to CASTTLTVRSTDTQYF.